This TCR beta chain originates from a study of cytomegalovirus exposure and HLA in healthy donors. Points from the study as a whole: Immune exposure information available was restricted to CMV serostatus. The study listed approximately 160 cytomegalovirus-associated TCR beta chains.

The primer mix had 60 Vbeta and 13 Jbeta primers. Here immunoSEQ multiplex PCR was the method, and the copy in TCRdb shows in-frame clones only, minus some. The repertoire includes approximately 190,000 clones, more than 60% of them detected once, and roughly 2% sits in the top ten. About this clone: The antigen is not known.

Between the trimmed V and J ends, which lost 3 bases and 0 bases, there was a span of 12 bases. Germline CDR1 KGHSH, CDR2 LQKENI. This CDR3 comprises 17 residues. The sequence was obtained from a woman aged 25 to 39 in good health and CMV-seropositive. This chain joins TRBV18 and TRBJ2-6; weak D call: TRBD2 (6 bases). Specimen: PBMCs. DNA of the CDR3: TGTGCCAGCTCACCGTTGGGGGGACCCTCTGGGGCCAACGTCCTGACTTTC. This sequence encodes CASSPLGGPSGANVLTF.